The rows below give T cell receptor beta chains drawn from one sample of a study of blood T cell repertoires in COVID-19. Method: immunoSEQ multiplex PCR; TCRdb's copy keeps in-frame clones and lacks some. Of about 54,000 clones in the sample, about 85% were seen once. Sequenced sample: peripheral blood. These receptors all stem from a man in his forties or fifties with active COVID-19. Each CDR3 is given with its conserved first and last residue. Each record gives: CDR3 protein, CDR3 DNA, clone size, D gene, J gene, V gene. A D gene is named only where the DNA matches it firmly. Clone size is given for some rows only: seen once, a few or many times, or a class if the clone is expanded.

cdr3_aa: CASSPYRLAGFYEQYF; cdr3_nt: TGTGCCAGCAGCCCCTATCGGTTAGCGGGTTTCTACGAGCAGTACTTC; clone_size: -; d_call: TRBD2; j_call: TRBJ2-7; v_call: TRBV3-1/TRBV3-2
cdr3_aa: CASREAGNTIYF; cdr3_nt: TGTGCCAGCAGGGAGGCCGGAAACACCATATATTTT; clone_size: -; d_call: -; j_call: TRBJ1-3; v_call: TRBV25-1
cdr3_aa: CASSPPGLAGRDEQFF; cdr3_nt: TGTGCCAGCAGTCCGCCGGGACTAGCGGGCCGCGATGAGCAGTTCTTC; clone_size: -; d_call: TRBD2; j_call: TRBJ2-1; v_call: TRBV28
cdr3_aa: CASSLAQGGKEKLFF; cdr3_nt: TGTGCCAGCAGCTTAGCCCAGGGGGGTAAGGAAAAACTGTTTTTT; clone_size: -; d_call: TRBD1; j_call: TRBJ1-4; v_call: TRBV7-9
cdr3_aa: CASSLSREADTQYF; cdr3_nt: TGTGCCAGCAGCTTATCCAGGGAGGCAGATACGCAGTATTTT; clone_size: -; d_call: -; j_call: TRBJ2-3; v_call: TRBV11-2
cdr3_aa: CASSRHPDRGGTEAFF; cdr3_nt: TGTGCCAGTAGTCGCCACCCGGACAGGGGGGGCACTGAAGCTTTCTTT; clone_size: -; d_call: TRBD1; j_call: TRBJ1-1; v_call: TRBV19
cdr3_aa: CASSAGRTRQGADTQYF; cdr3_nt: TGTGCCAGCAGCGCCGGCCGGACTCGACAGGGGGCAGATACGCAGTATTTT; clone_size: -; d_call: TRBD1; j_call: TRBJ2-3; v_call: TRBV9
cdr3_aa: CASRPPGGELFF; cdr3_nt: TGTGCCAGCAGACCGCCTGGAGGGGAACTGTTTTTT; clone_size: -; d_call: -; j_call: TRBJ1-4; v_call: TRBV3-1/TRBV3-2
cdr3_aa: CASSSGALSGNTIYF; cdr3_nt: TGTGCCAGCAGCTCAGGTGCGCTCTCTGGAAACACCATATATTTT; clone_size: -; d_call: -; j_call: TRBJ1-3; v_call: TRBV11-2
cdr3_aa: CASSPGTGDYEQYF; cdr3_nt: TGTGCCAGCTCACCAGGGACAGGGGATTACGAGCAGTACTTC; clone_size: -; d_call: TRBD1; j_call: TRBJ2-7; v_call: TRBV18
cdr3_aa: CAISEPNKGAPDGTQYF; cdr3_nt: TGTGCCATCAGTGAGCCAAACAAGGGGGCCCCGGACGGTACGCAGTATTTT; clone_size: -; d_call: TRBD1; j_call: TRBJ2-3; v_call: TRBV10-3
cdr3_aa: CASSLLLAGHPYEQYF; cdr3_nt: TGTGCCAGCAGTTTACTACTAGCGGGACACCCCTACGAGCAGTACTTC; clone_size: -; d_call: TRBD2; j_call: TRBJ2-7; v_call: TRBV27
cdr3_aa: CASSLMTGDGYEQYF; cdr3_nt: TGCGCCAGCAGCCTCATGACAGGGGATGGCTACGAGCAGTACTTC; clone_size: -; d_call: TRBD1; j_call: TRBJ2-7; v_call: TRBV5-1
cdr3_aa: CASSLRQAFTDTQYF; cdr3_nt: TGTGCCAGCAGCTTGAGACAGGCATTCACAGATACGCAGTATTTT; clone_size: -; d_call: -; j_call: TRBJ2-3; v_call: TRBV5-5
cdr3_aa: CASTWDSSAYGYTF; cdr3_nt: TGTGCCAGCACCTGGGACAGCTCGGCCTATGGCTACACCTTC; clone_size: -; d_call: TRBD1; j_call: TRBJ1-2; v_call: TRBV5-6
cdr3_aa: CATSDSALGGANVLTF; cdr3_nt: TGTGCCACCAGTGATTCCGCCCTAGGTGGGGCCAACGTCCTGACTTTC; clone_size: -; d_call: -; j_call: TRBJ2-6; v_call: TRBV24-1
cdr3_aa: CASSLLSPGETQYF; cdr3_nt: TGTGCCAGCAGTTTACTGTCGCCCGGAGAGACCCAGTACTTC; clone_size: -; d_call: -; j_call: TRBJ2-5; v_call: TRBV27
cdr3_aa: CASSLLGQASGNTIYF; cdr3_nt: TGCGCCAGCAGCCTGTTGGGGCAGGCCTCTGGAAACACCATATATTTT; clone_size: -; d_call: -; j_call: TRBJ1-3; v_call: TRBV4-1
cdr3_aa: CASSQGAAALKETQYF; cdr3_nt: TGTGCCAGCAGCCAAGGTGCAGCGGCGCTAAAAGAGACCCAGTACTTC; clone_size: -; d_call: -; j_call: TRBJ2-5; v_call: TRBV7-2
cdr3_aa: CASSSNPLGTQETQYF; cdr3_nt: TGTGCCAGCAGCTCCAACCCGTTGGGGACACAAGAGACCCAGTACTTC; clone_size: once; d_call: -; j_call: TRBJ2-5; v_call: TRBV11-2
cdr3_aa: CASSITGPHTDTQYF; cdr3_nt: TGTGCCAGTAGTATTACAGGACCGCACACAGATACGCAGTATTTT; clone_size: -; d_call: -; j_call: TRBJ2-3; v_call: TRBV19
cdr3_aa: CASRIGHGSDPYEQYF; cdr3_nt: TGCGCCAGCAGGATCGGCCATGGTAGCGACCCCTACGAGCAGTACTTC; clone_size: -; d_call: -; j_call: TRBJ2-7; v_call: TRBV5-1
cdr3_aa: CASSRGLAGDYEQYF; cdr3_nt: TGTGCCAGCAGCCGTGGACTAGCGGGAGACTACGAGCAGTACTTC; clone_size: -; d_call: TRBD2; j_call: TRBJ2-7; v_call: TRBV7-2
cdr3_aa: CASSIFRLGTDTQYF; cdr3_nt: TGTGCCAGTAGTATTTTTCGTCTCGGCACAGATACGCAGTATTTT; clone_size: -; d_call: -; j_call: TRBJ2-3; v_call: TRBV19
cdr3_aa: CASSWGLAATDKPAEQFF; cdr3_nt: TGTGCCAGCAGCTGGGGACTAGCGGCAACCGATAAGCCGGCTGAGCAGTTCTTC; clone_size: -; d_call: TRBD2; j_call: TRBJ2-1; v_call: TRBV5-4
cdr3_aa: CASSFPFVGATLSSYEQYF; cdr3_nt: TGTGCCAGCAGTTTCCCTTTTGTTGGAGCCACCTTGAGCTCCTACGAGCAGTACTTC; clone_size: -; d_call: -; j_call: TRBJ2-7; v_call: TRBV28
cdr3_aa: CASSLGDGAGINRNEQFF; cdr3_nt: TGCGCCAGCAGCTTGGGCGACGGAGCGGGGATTAATCGCAATGAGCAGTTCTTC; clone_size: -; d_call: TRBD2; j_call: TRBJ2-1; v_call: TRBV5-1
cdr3_aa: CASSYREYGNTIYF; cdr3_nt: TGTGCCAGCAGTTACAGGGAGTACGGAAACACCATATATTTT; clone_size: few; d_call: -; j_call: TRBJ1-3; v_call: TRBV6-5
cdr3_aa: CASSGAWGPGSTEAFF; cdr3_nt: TGTGCCAGCAGCGGGGCCTGGGGTCCCGGATCCACTGAAGCTTTCTTT; clone_size: -; d_call: -; j_call: TRBJ1-1; v_call: TRBV5-6
cdr3_aa: CASTPPARNSYNEQFF; cdr3_nt: TGTGCCAGCACCCCTCCGGCGCGGAACTCCTACAATGAGCAGTTCTTC; clone_size: -; d_call: -; j_call: TRBJ2-1; v_call: TRBV28
cdr3_aa: CASSAWTSGFPYEQYF; cdr3_nt: TGCGCCAGCAGCGCCTGGACTAGCGGGTTCCCCTACGAGCAGTACTTC; clone_size: -; d_call: TRBD2; j_call: TRBJ2-7; v_call: TRBV5-1